One sample yielded the 32 T cell receptor beta chains listed below, sequenced in a study of spatial heterogeneity in lung cancer. TCRdb ran MiXCR on the 5' RACE reads and lists one entry per CDR3 protein. This table has about 26,000 distinct CDR3 sequences, 9.5% to 15% appearing once. Time point defined: sample taken at primary tumor resection. Whole RNA, isolated from tumor, nontumor lung or frozen PBMC, was sequenced without prior sorting. The sample was PBMCs, taken at surgery. The receptors come from a female donor with early-stage non-small cell lung cancer.

This clonotype was counted ten times or more. The chain carries TRBV11-2 and TRBJ1-4; TRBD1 aligns across 7 bases. Looked up from germline, CDR1 is SGHAT and CDR2 is FQNNGV. The CDR3 is 14 amino acids. Germline trimming cut 5 bases from V and 5 bases from J; bases unmatched to any gene: 5. For the CDR3, the DNA is TGTGCCAGCAGCCAGGGACAGCCCAATGAAAAACTGTTTTTT. Translation gives CASSQGQPNEKLFF.

At least ten counts were recorded for this clonotype. The J gene is TRBJ2-3, the V gene TRBV6-2 or TRBV6-3, with D perhaps TRBD2 (6 bases). Germline V gene sequence: CDR1 MNHEY, CDR2 SVGEGT. Trimming shortened V by 6 bases and J by 1 base, and 26 bases separated the two germline ends. The CDR3 covers 19 residues. The CDR3 DNA reads as TGTGCCAGCAGCCCTCGGGGATTAGGGGACTTCGACGGCACAGATACGCAGTATTTT. Translation: CASSPRGLGDFDGTDTQYF.

Many counts were recorded for this clonotype. This chain uses TRBV5-1 with TRBJ2-2, with TRBD1 identical over 7 bases. The junction had 9 bases not matched to a gene; V was cut back by 4 bases and J by 3 bases. Germline V CDR1 and CDR2: SGHRS, YFSETQ. The CDR3 sequence is 16 residues long. This CDR3 reads CASSPQTGSDTGELFF. CDR3 DNA: TGCGCCAGCAGCCCCCAGACAGGGTCGGACACCGGGGAGCTGTTTTTT.

Ten or more counts support this clonotype. The germline gene is not matched at one end of the junction; a read error may be the cause. V and J are TRBV28 and TRBJ2-3, with 9 positions matching TRBD2. Germline CDR1 reads MDHEN; CDR2 reads SYDVKM. This CDR3 comprises 13 residues. CDR3 nucleotides: TGTGCCAGCAGGGGGACTAGCAGAGATACGCAGTATTTT. Amino acid sequence: CASRGTSRDTQYF.

The chain is built from TRBV3-1 and TRBJ2-7; TRBD2 is a possible D gene (6 bases). Germline-derived CDR1 and CDR2 are LGHDT and YNNKEL (reference sequence). The CDR3 is 14 residues long. Trimming removed 1 base from V and 3 bases from J, with 10 bases in between. In DNA form, the CDR3 reads TGTGCCAGCAGCCAAGGTATAGCGGTCTACGAGCAGTACTTC. Amino acids: CASSQGIAVYEQYF.

This clonotype has at least ten counts. V and J are TRBV6-5 and TRBJ2-7; tentatively, D is TRBD1 (6 bases). The CDR3 consists of 14 residues. Germline CDR1 MNHEY, CDR2 SVGAGI. Trimming pared 5 bases from V and 2 bases from J, leaving 13 bases between. CDR3 nucleotides: TGTGCCAGCAGTAGATCAGGGGCGGCCTACGAGCAGTACGTC. Its translation is CASSRSGAAYEQYV.

The chain uses TRBV7-2 and TRBJ2-7; D call uncertain. Per germline, CDR1 SGHTA and CDR2 FQGNSA. Trimming took 5 bases from V and 6 from J, leaving 17 bases between them. The CDR3 is 14 residues long. CDR3 protein: CASSTTLRVPEQYF. DNA of the CDR3: TGTGCCAGCAGCACCACCCTAAGGGTCCCCGAGCAGTACTTC.

This clonotype occurred once. The V call is TRBV20-1, the J call TRBJ2-3, with no clear D. This CDR3 comprises 12 residues. The germline V gene has CDR1 DFQATT and CDR2 SNEGSKA (reference sequence). Trimming removed 5 bases at V and 4 bases at J, with 10 bases between. The CDR3 protein is CSAQAAADTQYF. As DNA, the CDR3 is TGCAGTGCTCAGGCGGCGGCAGATACGCAGTATTTT.

The chain uses TRBV4-3 and TRBJ2-1, with TRBD2 identical over 13 bases. Germline loops: CDR1 LGHNA, CDR2 YSLEER. With 4 bases clipped from V and 3 bases from J, the junction kept 12 bases outside the gene matches. The CDR3 totals 19 residues. The CDR3 sequence: CASSRAGTSGIYVYNEQFF. The CDR3, as DNA: TGCGCCAGCAGCCGAGCCGGGACTAGCGGGATTTACGTCTACAATGAGCAGTTCTTC.

This clonotype was counted ten times or more. The gene calls are TRBV7-6 and TRBJ2-2; 7 bases agree with TRBD2. Germline CDR1 reads SGHVS; CDR2 reads FNYEAQ. The CDR3 is made up of 16 amino acids. The J segment lost 0 bases and the V segment lost 5 bases, leaving 6 bases of the junction unmatched. CDR3 coding DNA: TGTGCCAGCAGCCCTAGCGGTCCCTCGAACACCGGGGAGCTGTTTTTT. The encoded protein is CASSPSGPSNTGELFF.

This clonotype was observed many times. The rearrangement joins TRBV2 to TRBJ1-3; D is unresolved. Trimming left V 4 bases short and J 0 bases short, with 10 bases between. From germline, CDR1 is SNHLY and CDR2 FYNNEI. The CDR3 runs 15 residues. The CDR3, as DNA: TGTGCCAGCAGTGGTAACCCCTCCTCTGGAAACACCATATATTTT. It is translated as CASSGNPSSGNTIYF.

This clonotype showed up many times. This chain uses TRBV30 with TRBJ1-5; the match to TRBD1 covers 7 bases. V shed 2 bases, J shed 3 bases, and the junction held 4 bases outside the gene matches. The CDR3 has 14 amino acids. The germline V gene has CDR1 GTSNPN and CDR2 SVGIG (reference sequence). The CDR3 sequence is CAWSLGQLNQPQHF. The CDR3 DNA reads TGTGCCTGGAGTTTGGGACAGCTCAATCAGCCCCAGCATTTT.

This clonotype was counted ten times or more. The chain joins TRBV7-2 to TRBJ2-7; no definite D call. This CDR3 has 14 amino acids. The V and J ends lost 0 bases and 3 bases respectively, with 9 bases between them. Germline V CDR1 and CDR2: SGHTA, FQGNSA. The chain's CDR3 is CASSLARLDYEQYF. The CDR3 coding sequence is TGTGCCAGCAGCTTAGCTAGGTTGGACTACGAGCAGTACTTC.

In this sample, this clonotype turned up many times. This chain uses TRBV20-1 with TRBJ2-2, with TRBD1 as a possible D gene (6 bases). The germline V gene has CDR1 DFQATT and CDR2 SNEGSKA (reference sequence). Between the trimmed V and J ends, which lost 5 bases and 6 bases, there was a span of 16 bases. The CDR3 has 14 residues. CDR3 sequence: CSAPWGPKAGELFF. Here the CDR3 DNA reads TGCAGTGCTCCTTGGGGGCCTAAAGCCGGGGAGCTGTTTTTT.

This clonotype was seen only a few times. The chain combines TRBV11-2 with TRBJ1-1; D is ambiguous. The ends were cut back, 1 base at V and 0 bases at J, with 3 bases in the middle. The V gene's germline CDR1 is SGHAT and CDR2 FQNNGV. CDR3 size: 13 residues. The CDR3 DNA reads TGTGCCAGCAGCTTAGGTGTGAACACTGAAGCTTTCTTT. This sequence encodes CASSLGVNTEAFF. Full variable domain (remainder filled in from reference TRBV11-2 and TRBJ1-1): EAGVAQSPRYKIIEKRQSVAFWCNPISGHATLYWYQQILGQGPKLLIQFQNNGVVDDSQLPKDRFSAERLKGVDSTLKIQPAKLEDSAVYLCASSLGVNTEAFFGQGTRLTVV.

This clonotype was counted many times. V usage is TRBV10-3 and J usage is TRBJ2-7; no reliable D call. Trimming took off 2 bases at V and 0 bases at J, with 8 bases between the two ends. Germline V CDR1 and CDR2: ENHRY, SYGVKD. This CDR3 comprises 14 residues. CDR3 in amino acids: CAISEGRSSYEQYV. CDR3 nucleotides: TGTGCCATCAGTGAGGGACGCAGCTCCTACGAGCAGTACGTC.

This chain connects TRBV5-4 to TRBJ2-5; D gene unclear. The CDR3 has 13 amino acids. In germline, CDR1 is SGHNT, CDR2 YYREEE (reference sequence). Trimming left V 1 base short and J 1 base short, with 5 bases between. CDR3 sequence reads: CASSLSVQETQYF. Here the CDR3 DNA reads TGTGCCAGCAGCTTGTCGGTCCAAGAGACCCAGTACTTC. The whole variable domain, filled in from reference TRBV5-4 and TRBJ2-5, reads ETGVTQSPTHLIKTRGQQVTLRCSSQSGHNTVSWYQQALGQGPQFIFQYYREEENGRGNFPPRFSGLQFPNYSSELNVNALELDDSALYLCASSLSVQETQYFGPGTRLLVL.

The chain employs TRBV3-1 and TRBJ2-6; 12 bases match TRBD2. V was pared by 2 bases and J by 0 bases, with 5 bases of the junction left unmatched. The CDR3 has 19 residues. Germline CDR1 reads LGHDT; CDR2 reads YNNKEL (reference sequence). The CDR3 loop is CASSQKTSGRRSGANVLTF. As DNA, the CDR3 is TGTGCCAGCAGCCAAAAAACTAGCGGGAGGCGCTCTGGGGCCAACGTCCTGACTTTC. Using reference TRBV3-1 and TRBJ2-6 for the parts outside the CDR3, the full variable domain is DTAVSQTPKYLVTQMGNDKSIKCEQNLGHDTMYWYKQDSKKFLKIMFSYNNKELIINETVPNRFSPKSPDKAHLNLHINSLELGDSAVYFCASSQKTSGRRSGANVLTFGAGSRLTVL.

Ten or more counts support this clonotype. The V call is TRBV30, the J call TRBJ2-5; a possible D gene is TRBD2 (5 bases). CDR3 size: 11 residues. Germline-derived CDR1 and CDR2 are GTSNPN and SVGIG (reference sequence). The V and J ends lost 1 base and 5 bases respectively, with 5 bases between them. CDR3 sequence (DNA): TGTGCCTGGAGTGGCGGGGAGACCCAGTACTTC. Encoded protein: CAWSGGETQYF.

This clonotype was seen repeatedly, ten times or more. The J gene is TRBJ2-1, the V gene TRBV4-2; TRBD2 is a possible D gene (5 bases). CDR3 length: 12 residues. Per germline, CDR1 LGHNA and CDR2 YNFKEQ. Trimming left V 4 bases short and J 6 bases short, with 7 bases between. The CDR3 sequence: CASSLAGNEQFF. As DNA, the CDR3 is TGTGCCAGCAGCCTTGCGGGCAATGAGCAGTTCTTC.

This clonotype occurred a few times. The V call is TRBV6-2 or TRBV6-3, the J call TRBJ2-5; the D gene is possibly TRBD2 (6 bases). Per the germline V gene, CDR1 is MNHEY and CDR2 is SVGEGT. V was cut by 4 bases and J by 6 bases, with 15 bases left in between. CDR3 length: 14 residues. The CDR3 region has the DNA TGTGCCAGCAGTTTGGGGACGGGAGTGAAGACCCAGTACTTC. Encoded protein: CASSLGTGVKTQYF.

This clonotype appeared many times. V usage is TRBV29-1 and J usage is TRBJ1-1; D ambiguous. Germline CDR1 SQVTM, CDR2 ANQGSEA. V was clipped by 1 base and J by 6 bases, with 9 bases between them. The CDR3 spans 12 residues. This chain's CDR3 is CSVEGGVAEAFF. CDR3 DNA: TGCAGCGTTGAAGGTGGGGTCGCTGAAGCTTTCTTT.

Many counts were recorded for this clonotype. The chain combines TRBV12-5 with TRBJ2-1; 8 positions agree with TRBD2. V shed 7 bases and J 5 bases; nucleotides not matched to a gene: 4. From germline, CDR1 is LGHNT and CDR2 FRNRAP. This CDR3 contains 13 residues. Here the CDR3 DNA reads TGTGCTAGTGAAAGCGGGAGTCACAATGAGCAGTTCTTC. As protein: CASESGSHNEQFF.

This clonotype was seen ten or more times. The V call is TRBV6-6, the J call TRBJ2-3; 14 nucleotides agree with TRBD2. Germline CDR1 is MNHNY and CDR2 is SVGAGI (reference sequence). The J segment lost 4 bases and the V segment lost 5 bases, leaving 2 bases of the junction unmatched. The CDR3 length is 15 residues. Here the CDR3 DNA reads TGTGCCAGCAGTCAGGGACTAGCGGGAGCAGATACGCAGTATTTT. Amino acid sequence: CASSQGLAGADTQYF.

This clonotype was seen at least ten times. The rearrangement joins TRBV13 to TRBJ2-2; D remains ambiguous. Trimming pared 4 bases from V and 4 bases from J, leaving 4 bases between. This CDR3 spans 12 amino acids. In germline, CDR1 is PRHDT, CDR2 FYEKMQ (reference sequence). CDR3 coding DNA: TGTGCCAGCAGCTCGGTCACCGGGGAGCTGTTTTTT. Its translation: CASSSVTGELFF.

This clonotype was picked up many times. The J gene is TRBJ1-5, the V gene TRBV12-3 or TRBV12-4, with D maybe TRBD1 (5 bases). This CDR3 has 14 amino acids. Trimming took 3 bases from V and 5 from J, leaving 11 bases between them. The CDR3 nucleotides read TGTGCCAGCAGTTTGGGAGGGGTGGATCAGCCCCAGCATTTT. Translated: CASSLGGVDQPQHF.

The rearrangement links TRBV30 to TRBJ2-7; possibly TRBD1 for D (6 bases). The CDR3 sequence is 15 residues long. From germline, CDR1 is GTSNPN and CDR2 SVGIG (reference sequence). V was shortened by 0 bases and J by 10 bases, with 22 bases between the two germline ends. The CDR3 nucleotides read TGTGCCTGGAGTGTTGGGACACCCGGTATTTTGGAACAGTACTTC. Translating it yields CAWSVGTPGILEQYF.

This clonotype came up many times. The chain employs TRBV6-6 and TRBJ1-3; the D is unclear. This CDR3 contains 15 residues. Germline V CDR1 and CDR2: MNHNY, SVGAGI (reference sequence). The germline V and J ends were trimmed by 0 bases and 6 bases, with 12 bases remaining between them. The CDR3 DNA is TGTGCCAGCAGTTACTCATCGGCACGGCAAAACACCATATATTTT. Its protein product is CASSYSSARQNTIYF.

This clonotype was counted many times. This rearrangement joins TRBV27 to TRBJ2-7; possibly TRBD1 for D (5 bases). Trimming removed 7 bases at V and 4 bases at J, with 11 bases between. This CDR3 spans 12 amino acids. Germline CDR1 reads MNHEY; CDR2 reads SMNVEV (reference sequence). The CDR3 DNA reads TGTGCCAGCAAAGGCAGGGTGTACGAGCAGTACTTC. Translation: CASKGRVYEQYF.

This clonotype showed up many times. The V gene is TRBV27, the J gene TRBJ1-2, with D tentatively TRBD1 (5 bases). This CDR3 is built from 16 residues. The V gene's germline CDR1 is MNHEY and CDR2 SMNVEV (reference sequence). The V and J ends lost 7 bases and 4 bases respectively, with 22 bases between them. The CDR3 DNA is TGTGCCAGCACTGCCGGTGCCAGGGACGGGGGCTATGGCTACACCTTC. Translating it yields CASTAGARDGGYGYTF.

This rearrangement joins TRBV29-1 to TRBJ2-1, with D possibly being TRBD2 (5 bases). V was pared by 4 bases and J by 0 bases, with 10 bases between. Germline V gives CDR1 SQVTM, CDR2 ANQGSEA. The CDR3 is 14 residues long. DNA of the CDR3: TGCAGCGTTGCCGGGGAAAGCTCCTACAATGAGCAGTTCTTC. This sequence encodes CSVAGESSYNEQFF.

This clonotype was observed many times. The chain uses TRBV5-1 and TRBJ2-3; 8 nucleotides align to TRBD2. Trimming took 3 bases from V and 5 from J; bases not matched to a gene: 8. In germline, CDR1 is SGHRS, CDR2 YFSETQ. The CDR3 is 15 residues long. DNA of the CDR3: TGCGCCAGCAGCTCCCTAGCGGGTTTAGGAGATACGCAGTATTTT. Translation: CASSSLAGLGDTQYF. The full variable domain, rest sourced from reference TRBV5-1 and TRBJ2-3, is KAGVTQTPRYLIKTRGQQVTLSCSPISGHRSVSWYQQTPGQGLQFLFEYFSETQRNKGNFPGRFSGRQFSNSRSEMNVSTLELGDSALYLCASSSLAGLGDTQYFGPGTRLTVL.